This TCR beta chain was identified in a study of blood T cell repertoires in COVID-19. Across the whole study: The samples span acute and convalescent COVID-19 from the United States, Italy and Spain. Nucleic acid was either cDNA or gDNA, and it came from T cells, B-cell-depleted T cells, or PBMCs.

Study processing details: Estimated nucleated cell counts came from reference gene primer amplification. The data were produced by immunoSEQ multiplex PCR, yet TCRdb's version contains in-frame clones alone and is incomplete. V and J calls and clone size are as listed in that table; D and trimming were resolved from the DNA. In the table there are under 450,000 clones, about four fifths of which are singletons. The CDR3 sequence is 13 residues long. CDR1 is MDHEN and CDR2 is SYDVKM in the germline V gene. Trimming pared 2 bases from V and 9 bases from J, leaving 10 bases between. The specimen was peripheral blood. This chain uses TRBV28 with TRBJ1-4; TRBD1 might be the D (5 bases). The sequence was collected from a human donor with acute or convalescent COVID-19. The donor label of this sample is uncertain. The CDR3 region has the DNA TGTGCCAGCAGTTTAAGGGGAATCAAAAAACTGTTTTTT. Protein product: CASSLRGIKKLFF.